The 12 T cell receptor beta chains given below trace back to one sample, sequenced in a study of blood T cell repertoires in COVID-19 (dated by TCRdb to the early 2020s). The method was the immunoSEQ multiplex PCR assay. Entries here come from immuneACCESS through TCRdb and include only in-frame sequences with V and J called. Some clones fail to appear in such tables; in the studies checked, an unresolved V gene covers under half of the shortfall, and the cause of the remainder is unknown. The sample has 300,000 to 400,000 clones on record, under 90% of them singletons. The top ten constitute about 5.2% of the sample. The sample was PBMCs or T cells enriched from blood (not recorded which). These receptors all stem from a man between 60 and 75 years old who had recovered from COVID-19.

V usage is TRBV6-5 and J usage is TRBJ2-7; 7 nucleotides align to TRBD1. Unmatched junction bases numbered 7, after V lost 5 bases and J lost 0 bases. The CDR3 sequence is 15 residues long. Germline V CDR1 and CDR2: MNHEY, SVGAGI. DNA of the CDR3: TGTGCCAGCAGTAAACCGGGACAGACCTCCTACGAGCAGTACTTC. It codes for CASSKPGQTSYEQYF.

This clone has a single count. The V and J genes are TRBV2 and TRBJ2-3, with 10 positions matching TRBD2. The CDR3 extends over 17 amino acids. V was pared by 6 bases and J by 7 bases, with 16 bases of the junction left unmatched. Germline CDR1 reads SNHLY; CDR2 reads FYNNEI. CDR3 residues: CASRVGGLAGEGYTQYF. In nucleotides, the CDR3 is TGTGCCAGCAGAGTTGGTGGGCTAGCGGGAGAAGGTTATACGCAGTATTTT.

The gene calls are TRBV28 and TRBJ1-5, with 9 bases matching TRBD1. With V trimmed by 3 bases and J by 2 bases, 5 bases remained unmatched. The CDR3 length is 16 residues. The germline gives CDR1 MDHEN, CDR2 SYDVKM. The chain's CDR3 is CASSFNRGRGNQPQHF. The CDR3 nucleotides read TGTGCCAGCAGTTTCAACAGGGGGCGAGGCAATCAGCCCCAGCATTTT.

The chain has TRBV9 and TRBJ1-1; 9 bases map to TRBD1. Looked up from germline, CDR1 is SGDLS and CDR2 is YYNGEE. J gave up 1 base and V 4 bases, and 2 bases lay outside the gene matches. This CDR3 has 14 residues. The CDR3, as DNA: TGTGCCAGCAGCCCACAGGGGGCGAACACTGAAGCTTTCTTT. Its protein product is CASSPQGANTEAFF.

This chain uses TRBV6-2 or TRBV6-3 with TRBJ1-6, with 7 bases aligning to TRBD1. V shed 3 bases, J shed 10 bases, and the junction held 6 bases outside the gene matches. CDR1 MNHEY and CDR2 SVGEGT come from the germline V gene. CDR3 length: 14 amino acids. CDR3 coding DNA: TGTGCCAGCAGTTATTCCGACAGGGAATCACCCCTCCACTTT. Its protein product is CASSYSDRESPLHF.

V is TRBV5-1 and J is TRBJ1-1; the D is unclear. Germline CDR1 and CDR2: SGHRS and YFSETQ. This CDR3 contains 14 residues. Trimming stripped 0 bases from V and 1 base from J, with 7 bases between. CDR3 DNA sequence: TGCGCCAGCAGCTTGGACTTTGGGAACACTGAAGCTTTCTTT. Its protein is CASSLDFGNTEAFF.

The chain has TRBV7-3 and TRBJ2-3, with a weak D call TRBD2 (6 bases). V lost 1 base to trimming and J lost 0 bases, with 17 bases between them. The CDR3 is 18 amino acids. Germline V gene lookup returns CDR1 SGHTA and CDR2 FQGTGA. CDR3 sequence: CASSLSGEVAASTDTQYF. The CDR3 DNA sequence: TGTGCCAGCAGCTTAAGCGGGGAAGTAGCAGCTAGCACAGATACGCAGTATTTT.

CDR3 in amino acids: CASSPGQGAEQYF. The DNA for the CDR3 is TGTGCCAGCAGTCCGGGACAGGGAGCCGAGCAGTACTTC. The rearrangement links TRBV2 to TRBJ2-7, with TRBD1 matching over 9 bases. Germline loops: CDR1 SNHLY, CDR2 FYNNEI. The CDR3 consists of 13 residues. V gave up 5 bases and J gave up 6 bases; unmatched junction bases: 5.

This chain connects TRBV5-4 to TRBJ2-1; 11 nucleotides agree with TRBD2. Germline V lookup: CDR1 SGHNT, CDR2 YYREEE (reference sequence). V trimming: 4 bases; J trimming: 2 bases; junction bases outside the gene matches: 5. This CDR3 has 16 amino acids. The CDR3 region has the DNA TGTGCCAGCAGCCCCCCACTAGCGGGAGCCTACAATGAGCAGTTCTTC. Amino acid sequence: CASSPPLAGAYNEQFF.

The V and J genes are TRBV19 and TRBJ1-1; no clear D. The V gene's germline CDR1 is LNHDA and CDR2 SQIVND (reference sequence). The CDR3 length is 13 residues. The V gene lost 3 bases and the J gene lost 4 bases, with 9 bases spanning the gap. The CDR3, as DNA: TGTGCCAGTAGTATTGCCCAGGCCACTGAAGCTTTCTTT. Protein sequence: CASSIAQATEAFF.

This sequence joins TRBV4-1 and TRBJ1-5, with D perhaps TRBD1 (6 bases). Germline CDR1 reads MGHRA; CDR2 reads YSYEKL. V shed 4 bases and J shed 1 base, with 8 bases lying between them. The CDR3 consists of 14 residues. The DNA of the CDR3 is TGCGCCAGCAGCCCCACAGGGAGCAATCAGCCCCAGCATTTT. Translating it yields CASSPTGSNQPQHF.

V is TRBV19 and J is TRBJ2-7; 9 bases agree with TRBD2. Looked up from germline, CDR1 is LNHDA and CDR2 is SQIVND (reference sequence). The V segment lost 5 bases and the J segment 3 bases; nucleotides outside the gene matches: 5. This CDR3 region has 14 residues. CDR3 coding DNA: TGTGCCAGTAGTTCCCTAGCGGGACTCTACGAGCAGTACTTC. Translated, it gives CASSSLAGLYEQYF.